These 17 T cell receptor beta chains share one sample of origin, sequenced in a study of tumour-infiltrating T cells in Burkitt lymphoma. Repertoires were generated with immunoSEQ multiplex PCR, while TCRdb's copy carries only in-frame clones and drops some. The repertoire includes about 5,600 clones, 16% of them detected once, and approximately 14% sits in the top ten. Sequenced sample: tumor tissue. The receptors come from a human donor with diffuse large B-cell lymphoma.

This clone was found a few times. The chain uses TRBV9 and TRBJ2-1; TRBD2 is a possible D gene (6 bases). The CDR3 is made up of 15 amino acids. Germline CDR1 reads SGDLS; CDR2 reads YYNGEE. Trimming cost V 0 bases and J 3 bases, with 10 bases left between them. The CDR3 loop reads CASSVGRGGYNEQFF. The CDR3 region has the DNA TGTGCCAGCAGCGTAGGGAGGGGAGGCTACAATGAGCAGTTCTTC.

The chain is built from TRBV28 and TRBJ2-1; no reliable D call. The CDR3 loop spans 11 amino acids. The V end lost 8 bases, the J end lost 4 bases, and 6 bases lay between the germline ends. Germline V gives CDR1 MDHEN, CDR2 SYDVKM. The CDR3 coding sequence is TGTGCCAGCCGTATGTACAATGAGCAGTTCTTC. It codes for CASRMYNEQFF.

The V and J genes are TRBV18 and TRBJ2-7; D may correspond to TRBD1 or TRBD2 (5 bases each). Germline V lookup: CDR1 KGHSH, CDR2 LQKENI. This CDR3 has 16 amino acids. Trimming cost V 3 bases and J 1 base, with 16 bases left between them. The CDR3 nucleotides read TGTGCCAGCTCACCCCGGGGCCAGTTGGGATCCTACGAGCAGTACTTC. Amino acids: CASSPRGQLGSYEQYF.

A few counts support this clone. This rearrangement joins TRBV27 to TRBJ2-4; either TRBD1 or TRBD2 may fit D (7 bases each). Germline assignment: CDR1 MNHEY and CDR2 SMNVEV (reference sequence). The V and J ends lost 5 bases and 6 bases respectively, with 26 bases between them. CDR3 length: 18 residues. CDR3 sequence reads: CASSPQGGRAGRRNIQYF. The CDR3 nucleotides read TGTGCCAGCAGTCCTCAGGGGGGGAGGGCCGGAAGGAGAAACATTCAGTACTTC.

The gene calls are TRBV5-5 and TRBJ2-3; D gene ambiguous. The CDR3 covers 17 residues. Trimming took 4 bases from V and 1 from J, leaving 19 bases between them. The germline V gene encodes CDR1 SGHKS and CDR2 YYEKEE (reference sequence). In nucleotides, the CDR3 is TGTGCCAGCAGCCACCGGGTCTCCTTAATAGGCACAGATACGCAGTATTTT. Amino acids: CASSHRVSLIGTDTQYF.

This chain links TRBV18 with TRBJ2-3; TRBD2 matches at 10 bases. Germline CDR1 reads KGHSH; CDR2 reads LQKENI. This CDR3 is 15 amino acids long. Unmatched junction bases numbered 6, after V lost 3 bases and J lost 6 bases. CDR3 coding DNA: TGTGCCAGCTCACCTCTAGCGGGAGCAATCGATACGCAGTATTTT. Protein product: CASSPLAGAIDTQYF.

This chain joins TRBV27 and TRBJ2-1; either TRBD1 or TRBD2 may fit D (5 bases each). The V end lost 5 bases, the J end lost 0 bases, and 17 bases lay between the germline ends. This CDR3 region has 17 residues. CDR1 is MNHEY, CDR2 SMNVEV, per germline (reference sequence). CDR3 coding DNA: TGTGCCAGCAGTCCCGGGACGCCCGAAAGCTCCTACAATGAGCAGTTCTTC. Translating it yields CASSPGTPESSYNEQFF.

A few counts support this clone. Here the CDR3 DNA reads TGTGCCAGCTCACCCTACAGGGGGCGGACTGAAGCTTTCTTT. This encodes CASSPYRGRTEAFF. The J gene is TRBJ1-1, the V gene TRBV18; 9 bases align to TRBD1. The trim removed 3 bases at V and 5 bases at J, leaving 4 bases unmatched. The CDR3 is made up of 14 amino acids. CDR1 KGHSH and CDR2 LQKENI come from the germline V gene.

The V call is TRBV28, the J call TRBJ2-5; no clear D. The germline gives CDR1 MDHEN, CDR2 SYDVKM. CDR3 length: 13 residues. V was shortened by 6 bases and J by 4 bases, with 12 bases between the two germline ends. The CDR3 region is CASSLTEPETQYF. The CDR3 DNA reads as TGTGCCAGCAGCCTAACTGAACCAGAGACCCAGTACTTC.

The genes are TRBV28 and TRBJ2-1; 7 bases line up with TRBD2. With V trimmed by 6 bases and J by 4 bases, 9 bases remained unmatched. The CDR3 runs to 15 residues. The germline CDR1 and CDR2 sequences are MDHEN and SYDVKM. The CDR3 nucleotides read TGTGCCAGCAGCCCCTCCCCTAGCGGTTACAATGAGCAGTTCTTC. Translated: CASSPSPSGYNEQFF.

This clone has only a few counts. The chain joins TRBV6-5 to TRBJ1-5; 7 bases are shared with TRBD1. Germline V gene lookup returns CDR1 MNHEY and CDR2 SVGAGI. The length of the CDR3 is 15 residues. Trimming at V came to 6 bases and at J to 0 bases, leaving 5 bases not matched to a gene. CDR3 bases: TGTGCCAGCAGACCAGGGGGTCGTAGCAATCAGCCCCAGCATTTT. Translated: CASRPGGRSNQPQHF.

The V call is TRBV10-3, the J call TRBJ2-5; TRBD2 agrees at 15 bases. Looked up from germline, CDR1 is ENHRY and CDR2 is SYGVKD. The junction had 7 bases not matched to a gene; V was cut back by 6 bases and J by 2 bases. This CDR3 has 17 amino acids. Written as DNA, the CDR3 is TGTGCCATCAGCCGGACTAGCGGGAGGGGAGGGCAAGAGACCCAGTACTTC. Amino acids: CAISRTSGRGGQETQYF.

The chain employs TRBV4-2 and TRBJ1-3; D might be TRBD1 (6 bases). CDR1 and CDR2 from the germline V gene are LGHNA and YNFKEQ. V gave up 1 base and J gave up 3 bases, with 13 bases separating them. This CDR3 is built from 16 residues. CDR3 sequence: CASSQVGGADGNTIYF. Here the CDR3 DNA reads TGTGCCAGCAGCCAAGTGGGGGGGGCAGATGGAAACACCATATATTTT.

This clone appeared a few times. V gene TRBV5-1 combines with J gene TRBJ1-2; TRBD1 might be the D (5 bases). V was shortened by 9 bases and J by 7 bases, with 19 bases between the two germline ends. CDR3 length: 13 residues. The germline CDR1 and CDR2 sequences are SGHRS and YFSETQ. CDR3 protein: CAIPRGPDGGYTF. The CDR3 bases are TGCGCCATCCCGCGGGGACCGGACGGTGGCTACACCTTC. The whole variable domain, filled in from reference TRBV5-1 and TRBJ1-2, reads KAGVTQTPRYLIKTRGQQVTLSCSPISGHRSVSWYQQTPGQGLQFLFEYFSETQRNKGNFPGRFSGRQFSNSRSEMNVSTLELGDSALYLCAIPRGPDGGYTFGSGTRLTVV.

The chain couples TRBV30 to TRBJ2-5, with D unresolved. The CDR3 has 13 amino acids. V was pared by 2 bases and J by 5 bases, with 12 bases between. Germline V gene data show CDR1 as GTSNPN and CDR2 as SVGIG (reference sequence). The CDR3 sequence: CAWSPPGLETQYF. The CDR3 DNA sequence: TGTGCCTGGAGTCCCCCCGGTTTGGAGACCCAGTACTTC.

This chain uses TRBV7-3 with TRBJ2-1; D gene ambiguous. This CDR3 region has 12 residues. V was clipped by 1 base and J by 5 bases, with 3 bases between them. Germline assignment: CDR1 SGHTA and CDR2 FQGTGA. The CDR3 DNA follows: TGTGCCAGCAGCTTAAGGGACAATGAGCAGTTCTTC. It is translated as CASSLRDNEQFF.

This clone occurred a few times. V and J are TRBV5-1 and TRBJ2-7; 9 bases align to TRBD1. The CDR3 runs 15 residues. Trimming cost V 2 bases and J 4 bases; bases outside gene matches: 7. CDR1 SGHRS and CDR2 YFSETQ come from the germline V gene. CDR3 protein: CASSFQQGALYEQYF. DNA for the CDR3: TGCGCCAGCAGCTTTCAACAGGGGGCTTTGTACGAGCAGTACTTC.